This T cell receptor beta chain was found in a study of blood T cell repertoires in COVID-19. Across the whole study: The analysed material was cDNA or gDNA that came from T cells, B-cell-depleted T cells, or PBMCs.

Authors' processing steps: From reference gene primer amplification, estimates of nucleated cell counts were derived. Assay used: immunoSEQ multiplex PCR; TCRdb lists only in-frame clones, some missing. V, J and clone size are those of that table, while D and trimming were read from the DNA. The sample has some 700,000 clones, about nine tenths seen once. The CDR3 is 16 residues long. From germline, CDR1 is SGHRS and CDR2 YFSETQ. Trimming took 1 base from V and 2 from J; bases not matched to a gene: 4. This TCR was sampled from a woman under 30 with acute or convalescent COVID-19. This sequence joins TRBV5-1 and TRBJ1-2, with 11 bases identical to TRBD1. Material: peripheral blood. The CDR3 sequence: CASSLRTGGQNYGYTF. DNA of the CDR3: TGCGCCAGCAGCTTGAGGACAGGGGGCCAGAACTATGGCTACACCTTC.